This T cell receptor beta chain was retrieved from a study of blood T cell repertoires in COVID-19. Sequencing was performed with immunoSEQ multiplex PCR; in TCRdb, only in-frame clones are kept and a portion is missing. The sample shows around 300,000 clones, around 89% of them seen only once. Germline lookup yields CDR1 SGHAT and CDR2 FQNNGV. V gave up 3 bases and J gave up 9 bases; unmatched junction bases: 8. The CDR3 runs 15 residues. The chain is built from TRBV11-2 and TRBJ1-6, with 7 bases aligning to TRBD1. The sequence was collected from a woman between 18 and 29 years old who had recovered from COVID-19. Sequencing was performed on PBMCs or T cells enriched from blood (not recorded which). The CDR3 bases are TGTGCCAGCAGCTTTCTTAGGACAGGTCCTTCACCCCTCCACTTT. Translation: CASSFLRTGPSPLHF.